This record covers a single T cell receptor beta chain. The data were taken from a study of molecular identifiers for immune sequencing clone quantification. Looking at the study overall: For replicates, RNA isolated from roughly 21,000 or 96,000 naive CD8 cells was divided into five portions, of which four were sequenced.

This CDR3 is built from 12 residues. Germline V gene lookup returns CDR1 LNHNV and CDR2 YYDKDF (reference sequence). The ends lost 3 bases at V and 5 bases at J; junction bases unmatched: 0. A CD8+CD4-CCR7+CD45RA+ gate was used to sort naive CD8 T cells. Each CDR3 protein is one row after TCRdb ran MiXCR on the PCR reads. Among roughly 630,000 distinct CDR3 sequences listed, roughly 27% were seen once. The sequenced material came from naive CD8+ T cells from blood, with Jurkat cell RNA spiked in. Subset indicated: FACS-sorted CD8+CD4-CCR7+CD45RA+ naive T cells. The genes are TRBV15 and TRBJ1-1; 7 bases align to TRBD1. The clonotype was recovered from a human donor in good health. Some libraries in this study had Jurkat cell RNA spiked in. The CDR3 DNA reads as TGTGCCACCAGCAGCAGGGGGACTGAAGCTTTCTTT. Its protein is CATSSRGTEAFF.